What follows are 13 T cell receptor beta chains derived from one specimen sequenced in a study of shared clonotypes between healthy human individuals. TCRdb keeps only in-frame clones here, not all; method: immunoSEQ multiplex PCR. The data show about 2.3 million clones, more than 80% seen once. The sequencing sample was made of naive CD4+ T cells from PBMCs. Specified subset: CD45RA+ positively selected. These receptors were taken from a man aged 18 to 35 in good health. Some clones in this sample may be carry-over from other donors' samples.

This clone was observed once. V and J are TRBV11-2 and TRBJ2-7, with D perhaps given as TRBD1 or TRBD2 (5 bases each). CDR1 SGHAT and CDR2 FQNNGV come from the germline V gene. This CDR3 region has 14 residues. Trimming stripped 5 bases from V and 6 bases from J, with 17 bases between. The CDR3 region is CASSILGTRLEQYF. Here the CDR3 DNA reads TGTGCCAGCAGCATACTCGGGACCCGGCTCGAGCAGTACTTC.

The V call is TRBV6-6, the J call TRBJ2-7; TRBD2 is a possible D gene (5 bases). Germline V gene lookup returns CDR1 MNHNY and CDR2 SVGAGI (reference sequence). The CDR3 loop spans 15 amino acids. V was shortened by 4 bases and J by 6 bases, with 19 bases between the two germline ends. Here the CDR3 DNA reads TGTGCCAGCAGTTTCCGGGGTGCGGCTAATGGCGAGCAGTACTTC. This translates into CASSFRGAANGEQYF.

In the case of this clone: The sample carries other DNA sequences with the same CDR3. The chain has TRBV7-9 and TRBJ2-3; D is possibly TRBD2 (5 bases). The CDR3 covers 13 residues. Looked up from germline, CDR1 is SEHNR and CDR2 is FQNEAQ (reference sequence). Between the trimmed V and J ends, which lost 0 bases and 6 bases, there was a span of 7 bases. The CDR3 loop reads CASSLAGGDTQYF. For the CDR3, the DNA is TGTGCCAGCAGCTTAGCTGGAGGTGATACGCAGTATTTT.

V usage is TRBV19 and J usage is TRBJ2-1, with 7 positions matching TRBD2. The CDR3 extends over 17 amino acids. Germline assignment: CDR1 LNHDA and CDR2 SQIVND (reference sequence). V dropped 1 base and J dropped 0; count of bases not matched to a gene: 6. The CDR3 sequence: CASSIVGGRRSYNEQFF. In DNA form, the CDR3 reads TGTGCCAGTAGTATAGTAGGCGGGAGACGCTCCTACAATGAGCAGTTCTTC.

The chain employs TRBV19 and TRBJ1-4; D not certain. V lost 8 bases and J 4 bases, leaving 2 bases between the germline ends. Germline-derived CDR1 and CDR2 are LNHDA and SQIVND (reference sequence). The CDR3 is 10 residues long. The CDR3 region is CASGNEKLFF. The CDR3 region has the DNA TGTGCCAGTGGTAATGAAAAACTGTTTTTT.

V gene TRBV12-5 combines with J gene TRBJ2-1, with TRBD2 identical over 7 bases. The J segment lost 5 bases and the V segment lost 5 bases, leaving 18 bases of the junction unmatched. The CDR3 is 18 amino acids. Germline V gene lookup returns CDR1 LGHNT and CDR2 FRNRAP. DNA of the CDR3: TGTGCTAGTGGTCCTAGCGGCCAAACTTCGAGAATAGACAATGAGCAGTTCTTC. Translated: CASGPSGQTSRIDNEQFF.

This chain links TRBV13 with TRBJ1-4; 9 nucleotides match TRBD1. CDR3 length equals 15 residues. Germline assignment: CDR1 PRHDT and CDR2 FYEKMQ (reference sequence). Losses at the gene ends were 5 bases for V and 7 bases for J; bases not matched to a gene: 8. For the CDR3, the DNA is TGTGCCAGCAGCCCATCCGGGACAGGGCGTGAAAAACTGTTTTTT. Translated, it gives CASSPSGTGREKLFF. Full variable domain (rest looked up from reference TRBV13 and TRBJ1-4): AAGVIQSPRHLIKEKRETATLKCYPIPRHDTVYWYQQGPGQDPQFLISFYEKMQSDKGSIPDRFSAQQFSDYHSELNMSSLELGDSALYFCASSPSGTGREKLFFGSGTQLSVL.

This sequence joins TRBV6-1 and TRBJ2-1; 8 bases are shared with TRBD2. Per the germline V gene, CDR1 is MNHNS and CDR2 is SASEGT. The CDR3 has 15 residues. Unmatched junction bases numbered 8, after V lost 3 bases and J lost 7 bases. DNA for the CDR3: TGTGCCAGCAGTGACGGGGGACTAGGGAAGAATGAGCAGTTCTTC. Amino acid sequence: CASSDGGLGKNEQFF.

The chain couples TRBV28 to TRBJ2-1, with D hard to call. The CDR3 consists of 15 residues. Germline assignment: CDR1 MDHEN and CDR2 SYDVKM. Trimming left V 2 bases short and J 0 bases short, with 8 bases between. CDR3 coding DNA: TGTGCCAGCAGTTTAATGCGAAACTCCTACAATGAGCAGTTCTTC. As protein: CASSLMRNSYNEQFF. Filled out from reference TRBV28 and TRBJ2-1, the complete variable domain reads DVKVTQSSRYLVKRTGEKVFLECVQDMDHENMFWYRQDPGLGLRLIYFSYDVKMKEKGDIPEGYSVSREKKERFSLILESASTNQTSMYLCASSLMRNSYNEQFFGPGTRLTVL.

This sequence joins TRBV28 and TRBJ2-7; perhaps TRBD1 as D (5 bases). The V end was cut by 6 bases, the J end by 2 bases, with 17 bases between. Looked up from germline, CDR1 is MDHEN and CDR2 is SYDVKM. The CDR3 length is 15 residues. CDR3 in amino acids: CASSPKQTDTYEQYF. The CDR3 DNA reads TGTGCCAGCAGCCCGAAACAGACAGATACCTACGAGCAGTACTTC.

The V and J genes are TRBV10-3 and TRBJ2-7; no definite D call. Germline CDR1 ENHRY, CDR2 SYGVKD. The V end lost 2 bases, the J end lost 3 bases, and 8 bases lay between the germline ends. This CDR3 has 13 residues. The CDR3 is CAISETLDYEQYF. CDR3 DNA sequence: TGTGCCATCAGTGAGACTTTAGACTACGAGCAGTACTTC.

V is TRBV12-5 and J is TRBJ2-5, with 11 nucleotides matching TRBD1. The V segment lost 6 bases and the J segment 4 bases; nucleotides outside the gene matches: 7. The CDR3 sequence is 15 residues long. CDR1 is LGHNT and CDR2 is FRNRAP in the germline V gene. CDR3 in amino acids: CASGSTGTGGETQYF. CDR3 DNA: TGTGCTAGTGGATCTACCGGGACAGGGGGAGAGACCCAGTACTTC.

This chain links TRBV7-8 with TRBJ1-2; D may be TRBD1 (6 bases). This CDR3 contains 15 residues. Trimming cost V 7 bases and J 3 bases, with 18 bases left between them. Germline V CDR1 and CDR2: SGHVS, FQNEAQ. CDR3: CASTQRAGVDYGYTF. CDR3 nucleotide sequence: TGTGCCAGCACCCAGAGGGCAGGGGTCGACTATGGCTACACCTTC.